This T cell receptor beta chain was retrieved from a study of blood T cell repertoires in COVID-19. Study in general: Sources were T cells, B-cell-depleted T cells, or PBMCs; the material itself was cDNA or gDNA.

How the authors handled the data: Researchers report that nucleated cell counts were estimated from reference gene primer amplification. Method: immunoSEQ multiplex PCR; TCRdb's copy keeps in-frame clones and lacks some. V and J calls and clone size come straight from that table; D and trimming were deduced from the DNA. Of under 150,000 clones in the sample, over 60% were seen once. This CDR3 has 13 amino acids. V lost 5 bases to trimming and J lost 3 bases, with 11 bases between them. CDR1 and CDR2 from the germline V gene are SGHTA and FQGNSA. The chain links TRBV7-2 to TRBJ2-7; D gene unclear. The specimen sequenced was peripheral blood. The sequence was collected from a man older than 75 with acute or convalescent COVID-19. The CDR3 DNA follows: TGTGCCAGCAGCCCACGGCGGAACTACGAGCAGTACTTC. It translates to CASSPRRNYEQYF.